This T cell receptor beta chain came from a study of T cell responses to AZD1222 COVID-19 vaccine. Second doses were pooled across both intervals (about 4 or about 12 weeks). Note on this clone: What it recognizes is unknown.

The table came from immunoSEQ multiplex PCR; TCRdb's copy has only in-frame clones and leaves some out. Here the sample spans 150,000 to 200,000 clones, 90% to 95% being singletons. Notes on the study in general: Repertoire collection took place solely once the T cell response had peaked.

CDR1 is MNHNS and CDR2 is SASEGT in the germline V gene. The CDR3 sequence is 16 residues long. V gave up 1 base and J gave up 4 bases, with 16 bases separating them. Sample: peripheral blood, taken 28 days after the second AZD1222 dose. This receptor was identified in an adult who received the AZD1222 COVID-19 vaccine. The chain has TRBV6-1 and TRBJ1-1; possibly TRBD1 for D (5 bases). CDR3 nucleotide sequence: TGTGCCAGCAGTGAAGACGTCCGGGACGAGAGCACTGAAGCTTTCTTT. It encodes CASSEDVRDESTEAFF.